This T cell receptor beta chain was found in a study of blood T cell repertoires in COVID-19 (dated by TCRdb to about 2020). Broadly, across the study: The collaborator samples originated in the United States, Italy and Spain and spanned the acute and convalescent phases of COVID-19. The prospective study material was composed of cDNA or gDNA derived from T cells, B-cell-depleted T cells, or PBMCs. The dataset comprised deeply sampled blood TCRbeta repertoires from subjects exposed to, actively infected with, or recovered from COVID-19. A freely available public database, intended as a resource for researchers studying the immune response to SARS-CoV-2, is where the repertoires were released. The samples were drawn from two sources: the first 160 participants of the ongoing ImmuneRACE study, and 1,200 or so subjects contributed by 6 global collaborators. Nearly every sample came with metadata listing a de-identified subject ID, COVID-19 status, age in years and sex. HLA class I and class II types, where available, came from metadata supplied by the sample provider rather than from assay-based typing. General findings and caveats noted by the study authors: Clinical and demographic metadata were provided uncurated, with the amount varying by source and participant.

With regard to this clone: It has no known antigen specificity. Per-nucleotide qualities are absent, and no much larger clonotype sits a single base away.

The immunoSEQ Assay, a bias-controlled multiplex PCR, was used to amplify TCRbeta CDR3 regions from genomic DNA. In the source study's methods: The number of nucleated cells in each sample was estimated by amplification of reference gene primers within the assay. To quantify the absolute abundance of each unique TCRbeta CDR3 rearrangement, sequence reads were collapsed and filtered. For each sample, productive Simpson clonality was calculated by taking the square root of Simpson's diversity index across productive rearrangements. TCRdb stores this immuneACCESS table with in-frame sequences only. Part of the clones is absent; in the studies checked, under half of the shortfall reflects unresolved V genes, and no reason is known for the rest. From that table come the V and J calls and clone size; the DNA was used to work out D and trimming. This sample has over 600,000 clones in its table, and about 87% of those were observed once. Around 0.3% of the sample is held by the ten biggest clonotypes.

The collaborating institutions used their own protocols to collect whole blood in K2EDTA tubes. For TCRbeta analysis, collaborators shipped samples in one of three forms: frozen whole blood, isolated PBMCs, or DNA extracted from either of those sample types. CDR1 KGHDR and CDR2 SFDVKD are derived from the germline V gene. Between the V and J ends, shortened by 6 bases and 1 base respectively, the junction contains 8 bases. From the cysteine up to the phenylalanine, the CDR3 has a length of 13 residues. Left in the record is the CDR3 DNA by itself, 39 bases read in frame from the first base. In this chain, TRBV24-1 is recombined with TRBJ2-5; too little of a D gene remains to name it. Sequencing was performed on peripheral blood. This sequence was found in a woman aged 18-29 years with acute or convalescent COVID-19. The CDR3 reads as follows: CATSRIIQETQYF. The bases read TGTGCCACCAGTCGTATAATCCAAGAGACCCAGTACTTC.